Listed below are T cell receptor beta chains from one sample, sequenced in a study of tumor-infiltrating lymphocytes in primary liver carcinoma. TCRdb re-called the multiplex PCR reads with MiXCR, one entry per CDR3 protein. The top ten hold about a tenth of the sample, which has around 120,000 distinct CDR3 sequences, around two thirds seen once. The sequenced sample was liver tumor tissue from sampling region 1. These receptors were obtained from a woman aged 60-75 years with primary liver carcinoma and hepatitis B virus infection. CDR3s include the opening cysteine and the closing phenylalanine or tryptophan. The D gene is left open where the match is weak.

v_call: TRBV28
j_call: TRBJ1-2
d_call: .
cdr3_aa: CASSLPGTDYYGYTF

v_call: TRBV7-8
j_call: TRBJ2-2
d_call: .
cdr3_aa: CASIQTVGELFF

v_call: TRBV11-2
j_call: TRBJ2-3
d_call: TRBD2
cdr3_aa: CASRFRGGTDTQYF

v_call: TRBV30
j_call: TRBJ1-2
d_call: .
cdr3_aa: CAWNPGDGGYTF

v_call: TRBV11-1
j_call: TRBJ2-7
d_call: TRBD1
cdr3_aa: CVSSLRTGGSYEQYF

v_call: TRBV5-6
j_call: TRBJ2-2
d_call: .
cdr3_aa: CASSLFVRATWELSF

v_call: TRBV11-2
j_call: TRBJ2-3
d_call: .
cdr3_aa: CTSSQKAGEADTQYF

v_call: TRBV4-2
j_call: TRBJ2-3
d_call: TRBD2
cdr3_aa: CANSQVGGLAGGLGDTQYF

v_call: TRBV11-3
j_call: TRBJ2-7
d_call: TRBD2
cdr3_aa: CASSLGGLADYGQYF

v_call: TRBV4-1
j_call: TRBJ1-5
d_call: TRBD1
cdr3_aa: CASSQVDRADQPQHF

v_call: TRBV10-3
j_call: TRBJ1-2
d_call: .
cdr3_aa: CAVSEVREGYTF

v_call: TRBV5-1
j_call: TRBJ2-1
d_call: .
cdr3_aa: CASSFGSYNEQFF

v_call: TRBV7-9
j_call: TRBJ1-2
d_call: .
cdr3_aa: CASSLVSGNGYTF

v_call: TRBV11-3
j_call: TRBJ2-5
d_call: .
cdr3_aa: CAGSLNTAGGETQHF

v_call: TRBV11-2
j_call: TRBJ2-3
d_call: .
cdr3_aa: CASSLAPRGKGTDTQYF

v_call: TRBV6-1
j_call: TRBJ1-2
d_call: .
cdr3_aa: CASSEGGAGYGYTF

v_call: TRBV7-9
j_call: TRBJ2-3
d_call: TRBD1
cdr3_aa: CASSIGQGYSTDTQYF

v_call: TRBV11-2
j_call: TRBJ2-7
d_call: TRBD2
cdr3_aa: CASSPSGTGTEQYF

v_call: TRBV7-9
j_call: TRBJ2-4
d_call: .
cdr3_aa: CAGSSGGGPKNIQYF

v_call: TRBV20-1
j_call: TRBJ1-5
d_call: TRBD1
cdr3_aa: CSARARDRANQPQHF

v_call: TRBV7-9
j_call: TRBJ1-6
d_call: .
cdr3_aa: CAGRGGGNSPLHF

v_call: TRBV11-2
j_call: TRBJ2-2
d_call: .
cdr3_aa: CASRPLSGGENTGELFF

v_call: TRBV6-1
j_call: TRBJ2-3
d_call: .
cdr3_aa: CASSESIGRYPTDAQYF

v_call: TRBV10-3
j_call: TRBJ1-2
d_call: .
cdr3_aa: CAISEKASTPSTF

v_call: TRBV6-2/TRBV6-3
j_call: TRBJ2-5
d_call: TRBD1
cdr3_aa: CASSYGPGQVQETQYF

v_call: TRBV5-1
j_call: TRBJ2-3
d_call: .
cdr3_aa: CASSLDWGRGTDTQYF

v_call: TRBV5-1
j_call: TRBJ2-2
d_call: TRBD2
cdr3_aa: CASRFRGLAGDIDTGELFF

v_call: TRBV6-1
j_call: TRBJ1-1
d_call: .
cdr3_aa: CASSDGGAWGNTEAFF

v_call: TRBV11-2
j_call: TRBJ2-1
d_call: .
cdr3_aa: CANSLSRIGNEQFF

v_call: TRBV12-3/TRBV12-4
j_call: TRBJ2-5
d_call: TRBD2
cdr3_aa: CASRALTGGWGETQNF

v_call: TRBV10-3
j_call: TRBJ1-3
d_call: TRBD1
cdr3_aa: CAIMRDSNSGNTIYF

v_call: TRBV7-8
j_call: TRBJ1-5
d_call: TRBD1
cdr3_aa: CASSLITGGNQPQRF

v_call: TRBV28
j_call: TRBJ1-5
d_call: .
cdr3_aa: CASSPYFSNQPQHF

v_call: TRBV11-2
j_call: TRBJ2-5
d_call: .
cdr3_aa: CASSLRCQKTRYF

v_call: TRBV12-5
j_call: TRBJ2-4
d_call: TRBD1
cdr3_aa: CASGLGDRGSAKNIQYF

v_call: TRBV11-2
j_call: TRBJ2-7
d_call: .
cdr3_aa: CASSLEGVEGQYF

v_call: TRBV11-2
j_call: TRBJ1-6
d_call: .
cdr3_aa: CASSFVMNPPLQF

v_call: TRBV5-1
j_call: TRBJ2-3
d_call: .
cdr3_aa: CASSSPGESTDTQYF

v_call: TRBV12-3/TRBV12-4
j_call: TRBJ2-3
d_call: .
cdr3_aa: CASSFRQAVWDTQYF

v_call: TRBV29-1
j_call: TRBJ1-1
d_call: TRBD1
cdr3_aa: CSVGTGVGAEAFF

v_call: TRBV29-1
j_call: TRBJ2-5
d_call: .
cdr3_aa: CSVESQETQYF

v_call: TRBV7-2
j_call: TRBJ2-2
d_call: .
cdr3_aa: CASRTEWATGELFF

v_call: TRBV11-2
j_call: TRBJ2-2
d_call: .
cdr3_aa: CASSLLIGELSF

v_call: TRBV14
j_call: TRBJ2-6
d_call: .
cdr3_aa: CANRGAGANVLTF

v_call: TRBV7-9
j_call: TRBJ1-2
d_call: .
cdr3_aa: CASSSAGGNYGYTF

v_call: TRBV4-2
j_call: TRBJ2-2
d_call: TRBD2
cdr3_aa: CASSQDLILAGGGTGELFF

v_call: TRBV5-5
j_call: TRBJ2-3
d_call: TRBD2
cdr3_aa: CASSYQTGGPYTQYF

v_call: TRBV28
j_call: TRBJ2-4
d_call: .
cdr3_aa: CASSSHGVAKNIQYF

v_call: TRBV6-1
j_call: TRBJ1-5
d_call: .
cdr3_aa: CTSTRHYPSPDQPQHF

v_call: TRBV6-2/TRBV6-3
j_call: TRBJ1-2
d_call: .
cdr3_aa: CASGRGTTTGYTF

v_call: TRBV4-2
j_call: TRBJ2-3
d_call: .
cdr3_aa: CASSFSGTGGDTQYF

v_call: TRBV11-2
j_call: TRBJ2-2
d_call: TRBD1
cdr3_aa: CASSITGDNAGELFF

v_call: TRBV12-3/TRBV12-4
j_call: TRBJ1-2
d_call: .
cdr3_aa: CTSSLEGTCYTF

v_call: TRBV24-1
j_call: TRBJ2-5
d_call: TRBD2
cdr3_aa: CATSGTGGGETQYF

v_call: TRBV12-3/TRBV12-4
j_call: TRBJ2-7
d_call: TRBD1
cdr3_aa: CASRFRQGAYEQYF

v_call: TRBV11-3
j_call: TRBJ2-7
d_call: .
cdr3_aa: CASSLRLNSYEQYF

v_call: TRBV7-8
j_call: TRBJ2-7
d_call: TRBD1
cdr3_aa: CASSLTRQGRTWEQYF

v_call: TRBV11-2
j_call: TRBJ2-3
d_call: .
cdr3_aa: CVSSPGPRTDTQYF